The rows below give T cell receptor beta chains drawn from one sample of a study of OX40 agonist ivuxolimab in advanced cancers. Measured with immunoSEQ multiplex PCR; TCRdb has only the in-frame clones, and not every one. The sample lists around 76,000 clones; around 84% were seen once. Sequencing was performed on CD4+ or CD8+ T cells sorted from blood, taken in a trial of the OX40 agonist ivuxolimab. The source is an adult with an advanced solid tumor such as melanoma, head and neck, liver or kidney cancer. Each CDR3 is given with its conserved first and last residue. The D gene is left open where the match is weak. Clone size is shown for a subset of rows, as once, few, many or a class of expanded clone.

TRBJ2-1	TRBD1	NA	TRBV11-2	CASSLEWTGNEQFF	TGTGCCAGCAGCTTAGAATGGACAGGGAATGAGCAGTTCTTC
TRBJ2-1	NA	NA	TRBV2	CASRLENEQFF	TGTGCCAGCAGATTAGAGAATGAGCAGTTCTTC
TRBJ1-3	NA	NA	TRBV7-9	CASSQRAAGNTIYF	TGTGCCAGCAGCCAGCGGGCGGCTGGAAACACCATATATTTT
TRBJ2-1	TRBD1	NA	TRBV15	CATSRRSGTGANEQFF	TGTGCCACCAGCAGACGTTCCGGGACAGGGGCCAATGAGCAGTTCTTC
TRBJ1-1	NA	NA	TRBV7-9	CASSLQGRDTEAFF	TGTGCCAGCAGCTTACAGGGTAGGGACACTGAAGCTTTCTTT
TRBJ2-2	NA	NA	TRBV9	CASSVAPLNTGELFF	TGTGCCAGCAGCGTAGCCCCCCTGAACACCGGGGAGCTGTTTTTT
TRBJ1-3	TRBD1	NA	TRBV5-1	CASSSEGAWSGNTIYF	TGCGCCAGCAGCTCCGAGGGGGCCTGGTCTGGAAACACCATATATTTT
TRBJ1-5	NA	NA	TRBV6-5	CASSYDRNSNQPQHF	TGTGCCAGCAGTTACGACAGAAATAGCAATCAGCCCCAGCATTTT
TRBJ1-1	NA	NA	TRBV9	CASSVVSQGEAEAFF	TGTGCCAGCAGCGTAGTGAGCCAGGGAGAGGCTGAAGCTTTCTTT
TRBJ2-1	NA	few	TRBV5-1	CASSLRGSFREFF	TGCGCCAGCAGCTTGAGGGGGTCTTTCAGGGAGTTCTTC
TRBJ2-1	NA	NA	TRBV10-3	CAITQGGEQFF	TGTGCCATCACCCAGGGAGGTGAGCAGTTCTTC
TRBJ2-4	NA	NA	TRBV6-4	CASMGRVLEAKNIQYF	TGTGCCAGCATGGGAAGGGTTCTCGAGGCCAAAAACATTCAGTACTTC
TRBJ2-7	TRBD1	NA	TRBV5-1	CASSLGDRERGEQYF	TGCGCCAGCAGCTTAGGGGACAGGGAGAGAGGCGAGCAGTACTTC
TRBJ1-4	NA	NA	TRBV6-5	CASSTYGEDEKLFF	TGTGCCAGCAGTACGTACGGGGAGGACGAAAAACTGTTTTTT
TRBJ2-1	TRBD1	NA	TRBV5-8	CASSLRDSQFF	TGTGCCAGCAGTCTCCGGGACAGCCAGTTCTTC
TRBJ2-2	TRBD2	once	TRBV5-4	CASSPSGGAVTGELFF	TGTGCCAGCAGCCCTAGCGGGGGGGCCGTAACCGGGGAGCTGTTTTTT
TRBJ2-7	TRBD2	NA	TRBV18	CASSLLGGDYEQYF	TGTGCCAGCTCCCTCTTGGGGGGGGACTACGAGCAGTACTTC
TRBJ2-6	TRBD1	NA	TRBV5-6	CASSPTGQGRSGANVLTF	TGTGCCAGCAGCCCCACGGGACAGGGGAGATCTGGGGCCAACGTCCTGACTTTC
TRBJ2-1	NA	NA	TRBV5-6	CASSRGYIFGNEQFF	TGTGCCAGCAGCCGAGGGTACATATTTGGCAATGAGCAGTTCTTC
TRBJ1-1	NA	NA	TRBV6-1	CASRPLTYTPTEAFF	TGTGCCAGCAGGCCTCTTACGTATACCCCCACTGAAGCTTTCTTT
TRBJ1-1	NA	NA	TRBV13	CASSLELLGRDFGNTEAFF	TGTGCCAGCAGCTTAGAGCTTTTGGGCAGGGATTTTGGAAACACTGAAGCTTTCTTT
TRBJ1-6	TRBD1	NA	TRBV7-2	CASSLLGQGNSPLHF	TGTGCCAGCAGCCTGTTGGGACAGGGGAATTCACCCCTCCACTTT
TRBJ2-6	TRBD1	NA	TRBV19	CASSRSLAGGVSGANVLTF	TGTGCCAGTAGTCGCTCCCTCGCAGGGGGCGTCTCTGGGGCCAACGTCCTGACTTTC
TRBJ2-2	NA	NA	TRBV10-3	CAIRDRNTGELFF	TGTGCCATCAGGGACAGAAACACCGGGGAGCTGTTTTTT
TRBJ2-7	NA	once	TRBV4-3	CASSQDVSGLEQYF	TGCGCCAGCAGCCAAGATGTCTCGGGGCTGGAGCAGTACTTC
TRBJ2-7	NA	NA	TRBV4-3	CASSRTGVDLYEQYF	TGCGCCAGCAGCCGGACGGGGGTAGATTTGTACGAGCAGTACTTC
TRBJ1-4	TRBD1	few	TRBV7-9	CASSRWDRVEEKLFF	TGTGCCAGCAGCAGGTGGGACAGGGTGGAGGAAAAACTGTTTTTT
TRBJ2-5	NA	NA	TRBV18	CASLQAGQETQYF	TGTGCCAGCCTCCAGGCGGGGCAAGAGACCCAGTACTTC
TRBJ1-2	NA	NA	TRBV5-1	CASAPPTTNYGYTF	TGCGCCAGCGCCCCTCCGACAACTAACTATGGCTACACCTTC
TRBJ2-2	TRBD2	NA	TRBV19	CASSINLGLAGETGELFF	TGTGCCAGTAGTATTAATCTTGGACTAGCGGGGGAAACCGGGGAGCTGTTTTTT
TRBJ2-2	NA	NA	TRBV7-8	CASSLGLGSGSGELFF	TGTGCCAGCAGCTTGGGGTTGGGCAGTGGTAGCGGGGAGCTGTTTTTT
TRBJ2-7	NA	NA	TRBV19	CASSNQAHEGSEQYF	TGTGCCAGTAGTAATCAGGCGCACGAAGGGTCCGAGCAGTACTTC
TRBJ1-1	NA	NA	TRBV7-9	CASTPSWADTEAFF	TGTGCCAGCACCCCAAGTTGGGCGGACACTGAAGCTTTCTTT
TRBJ2-5	TRBD2	once	TRBV10-3	CATASGGAAETQYF	TGTGCCACCGCTAGCGGGGGGGCCGCGGAGACCCAGTACTTC